The present T cell receptor beta chain was sequenced within a study of blood T cells in healthy people across ages. General study points: What prevented conclusive comparison of naive and antigen-experienced cells was that PBMCs were unsorted.

In the case of this clonotype: Its target is not known.

A second about 7 to 12 cycle PCR used barcoded and J-beta primers. One entry per CDR3 protein results from TCRdb running MiXCR on the 5' RACE reads. The sample has 1.5 million to 2 million distinct CDR3 sequences; approximately 30% are singletons. The specimen sequenced was blood. This clonotype originated in a woman aged 25 to 39 in good health.

CDR3 DNA: TGTGCCACCCACCGGGCTGGAAACACCATATATTTT. It codes for CATHRAGNTIYF. The chain links TRBV10-3 to TRBJ1-3; D uncertain. The V end was cut by 10 bases, the J end by 2 bases, with 9 bases between. This CDR3 contains 12 residues. Germline CDR1 is ENHRY and CDR2 is SYGVKD.